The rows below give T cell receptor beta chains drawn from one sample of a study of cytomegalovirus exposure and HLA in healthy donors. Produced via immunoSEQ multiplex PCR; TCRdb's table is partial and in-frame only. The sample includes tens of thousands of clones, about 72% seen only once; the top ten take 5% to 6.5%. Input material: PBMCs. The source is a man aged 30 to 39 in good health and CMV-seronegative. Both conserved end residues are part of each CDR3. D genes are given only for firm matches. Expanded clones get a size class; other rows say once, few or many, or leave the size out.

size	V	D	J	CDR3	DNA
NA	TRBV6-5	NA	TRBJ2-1	CASRRGNEQFF	TGTGCCAGCAGGCGAGGGAATGAGCAGTTCTTC
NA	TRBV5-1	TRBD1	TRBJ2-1	CASSLEGGATYNEQFF	TGCGCCAGCAGCTTGGAAGGGGGCGCGACCTACAATGAGCAGTTCTTC
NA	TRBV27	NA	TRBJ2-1	CASSQFSYNEQFF	TGTGCCAGCAGTCAATTCTCCTACAATGAGCAGTTCTTC
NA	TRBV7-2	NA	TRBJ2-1	CASSLVGGYNEQFF	TGTGCCAGCAGCTTAGTGGGGGGCTACAATGAGCAGTTCTTC
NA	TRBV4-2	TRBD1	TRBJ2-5	CASSQAGGGETQYF	TGTGCCAGCAGCCAAGCAGGGGGCGGAGAGACCCAGTACTTC
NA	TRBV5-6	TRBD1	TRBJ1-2	CAGKREGAFYGYTF	TGTGCCGGAAAACGAGAGGGGGCGTTTTATGGCTACACCTTC
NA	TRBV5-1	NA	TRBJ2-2	CASSQGPGELFF	TGCGCCAGCAGCCAGGGCCCCGGGGAGCTGTTTTTT
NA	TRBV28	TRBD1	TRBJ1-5	CASRSGQFNQPQHF	TGTGCCAGCAGGTCGGGACAGTTCAATCAGCCCCAGCATTTT
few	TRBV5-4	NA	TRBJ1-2	CASSLVSSYGYTF	TGTGCCAGCAGCTTGGTTTCGTCTTATGGCTACACCTTC
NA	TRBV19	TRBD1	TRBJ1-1	CASSTDRMNTEAFF	TGTGCCAGTAGTACGGACAGGATGAACACTGAAGCTTTCTTT
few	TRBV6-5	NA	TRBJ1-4	CASSYTQGINEKLFF	TGTGCCAGCAGTTACACACAGGGCATTAATGAAAAACTGTTTTTT
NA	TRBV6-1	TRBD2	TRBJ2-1	CASSDRLAGAYNEQFF	TGTGCCAGCAGTGACCGACTAGCGGGAGCCTACAATGAGCAGTTCTTC
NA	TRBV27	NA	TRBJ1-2	CASSLRGNGGYGYTF	TGTGCCAGCAGTTTACGAGGGAATGGCGGCTATGGCTACACCTTC
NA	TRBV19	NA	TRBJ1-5	CASLPQGSGFNQPQHF	TGTGCCAGTCTACCCCAGGGAAGTGGGTTCAATCAGCCCCAGCATTTT
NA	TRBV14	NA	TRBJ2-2	CASTRQSTGELFF	TGTGCCAGCACCCGACAGAGCACCGGGGAGCTGTTTTTT
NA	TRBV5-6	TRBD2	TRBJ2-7	CASSFRGVQRNEQYF	TGTGCCAGCAGCTTTCGGGGGGTCCAAAGGAACGAGCAGTACTTC
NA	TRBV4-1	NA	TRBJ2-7	CASSQELGAFRYEQYF	TGCGCCAGCAGCCAAGAACTCGGTGCATTCCGATACGAGCAGTACTTC
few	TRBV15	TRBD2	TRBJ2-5	CATSRETGGAETQYF	TGTGCCACCAGCAGAGAAACGGGAGGGGCAGAGACCCAGTACTTC
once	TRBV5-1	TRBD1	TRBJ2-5	CASSLQGAGETQYF	TGCGCCAGCAGCCTCCAGGGGGCTGGCGAGACCCAGTACTTC
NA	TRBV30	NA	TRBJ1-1	CAWIGRTEAFF	TGTGCCTGGATTGGGAGGACTGAAGCTTTCTTT
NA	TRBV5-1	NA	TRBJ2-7	CASSGDIYEQYF	TGCGCCAGCAGCGGGGACATCTACGAGCAGTACTTC
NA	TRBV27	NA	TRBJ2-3	CASHPSGSTDTQYF	TGTGCCAGCCACCCCAGCGGGAGCACAGATACGCAGTATTTT
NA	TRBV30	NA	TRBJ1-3	CAWSVSGSSGNTIYF	TGTGCCTGGAGTGTTAGCGGTAGCTCTGGAAACACCATATATTTT
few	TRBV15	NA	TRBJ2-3	CATSRNSPGLTKTDTQYF	TGTGCCACCAGCAGAAATTCACCGGGGTTAACGAAGACAGATACGCAGTATTTT
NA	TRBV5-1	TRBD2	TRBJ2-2	CASSARTSRGTGELFF	TGCGCCAGCAGCGCGAGGACTAGTCGGGGAACCGGGGAGCTGTTTTTT
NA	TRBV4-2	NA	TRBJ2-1	CASSQAGNEQFF	TGTGCCAGCAGCCAAGCCGGGAATGAGCAGTTCTTC
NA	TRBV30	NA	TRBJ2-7	CAGGLSADYEQYF	TGTGCCGGAGGGCTGAGCGCCGACTACGAGCAGTACTTC
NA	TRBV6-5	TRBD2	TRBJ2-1	CASRSGTSGYNEQFF	TGTGCCAGCAGATCCGGGACTAGCGGTTACAATGAGCAGTTCTTC
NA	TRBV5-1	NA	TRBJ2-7	CASSSTNSYEQYF	TGCGCCAGCAGCTCGACAAACTCCTACGAGCAGTACTTC
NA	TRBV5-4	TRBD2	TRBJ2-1	CASSGGGLADYNEQFF	TGTGCCAGCAGCGGGGGAGGGCTAGCGGATTACAATGAGCAGTTCTTC
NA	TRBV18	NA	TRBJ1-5	CASSPQGQINQPQHF	TGTGCCAGCTCGCCTCAAGGACAGATCAATCAGCCCCAGCATTTT
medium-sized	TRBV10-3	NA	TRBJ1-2	CAISRSRGGPYGYTF	TGTGCCATCAGTAGATCGAGGGGAGGCCCTTATGGCTACACCTTC
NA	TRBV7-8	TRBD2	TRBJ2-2	CASSLVATSGRNTGELFF	TGTGCCAGCAGCTTAGTCGCGACTAGCGGGAGGAACACCGGGGAGCTGTTTTTT
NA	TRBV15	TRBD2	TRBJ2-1	CATSRTSGSFHEQFF	TGTGCCACCAGCAGGACTAGCGGGAGTTTTCATGAGCAGTTCTTC
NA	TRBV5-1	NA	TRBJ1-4	CASSQGPNEKLFF	TGCGCCAGCAGCCAGGGGCCCAATGAAAAACTGTTTTTT
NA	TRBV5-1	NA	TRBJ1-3	CASSPPTDSGNTIYF	TGCGCCAGCAGCCCTCCAACAGATTCTGGAAACACCATATATTTT
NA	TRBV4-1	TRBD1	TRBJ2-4	CASSQDPRQGRNIQYF	TGCGCCAGCAGCCAAGATCCGAGACAGGGTAGAAACATTCAGTACTTC
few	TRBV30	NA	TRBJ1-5	CAWSGQYGNQPQHF	TGTGCCTGGAGCGGACAGTATGGGAATCAGCCCCAGCATTTT
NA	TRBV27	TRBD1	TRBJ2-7	CASSPVERGPAYEQYF	TGTGCCAGCAGTCCTGTTGAGAGGGGGCCTGCCTACGAGCAGTACTTC
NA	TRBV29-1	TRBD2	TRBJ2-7	CSVEGLPGRSSYEQYF	TGCAGCGTTGAAGGTCTTCCCGGGAGGAGCTCCTACGAGCAGTACTTC
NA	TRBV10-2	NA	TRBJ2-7	CASGTGFEQYF	TGCGCCAGCGGAACAGGGTTCGAGCAGTACTTC
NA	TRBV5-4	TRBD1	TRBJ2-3	CASSLGQITDTQYF	TGTGCCAGCAGCCTGGGACAGATCACAGATACGCAGTATTTT
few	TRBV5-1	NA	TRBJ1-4	CASSFVQGATNEKLFF	TGCGCCAGCAGCTTTGTACAGGGAGCAACTAATGAAAAACTGTTTTTT
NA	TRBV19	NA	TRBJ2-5	CASSSAAQETQYF	TGTGCCAGTAGTTCGGCGGCACAAGAGACCCAGTACTTC
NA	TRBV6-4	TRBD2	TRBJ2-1	CASSVLAGPYNEQFF	TGTGCCAGCAGCGTACTAGCGGGACCGTACAATGAGCAGTTCTTC
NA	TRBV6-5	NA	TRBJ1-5	CASRRNTNQPQHF	TGTGCCAGCAGACGCAATACAAATCAGCCCCAGCATTTT
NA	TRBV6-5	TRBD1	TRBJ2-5	CASSIDRGRLETQYF	TGTGCCAGCAGCATCGACAGGGGCCGCCTGGAGACCCAGTACTTC
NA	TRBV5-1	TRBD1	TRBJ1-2	CASSFETGSGGYTF	TGCGCCAGCAGTTTCGAGACAGGGTCGGGAGGCTACACCTTC
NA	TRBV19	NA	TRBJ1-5	CASSIIPRGNQPQHF	TGTGCCAGTAGTATCATACCGCGGGGGAATCAGCCCCAGCATTTT
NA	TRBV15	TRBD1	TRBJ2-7	CATSRRDSTFNEQYF	TGTGCCACCAGCAGAAGGGACAGTACCTTCAACGAGCAGTACTTC
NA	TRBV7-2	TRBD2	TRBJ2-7	CASSSSGAYEQYF	TGTGCCAGCAGCAGCAGCGGGGCCTACGAGCAGTACTTC
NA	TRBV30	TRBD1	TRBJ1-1	CAWRFRTGVTEAFF	TGTGCCTGGAGATTTCGGACAGGGGTTACTGAAGCTTTCTTT
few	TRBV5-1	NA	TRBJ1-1	CASSLGLPVKAFF	TGCGCCAGCAGCTTGGGGCTCCCCGTTAAAGCTTTCTTT
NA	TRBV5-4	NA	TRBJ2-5	CASSAGSSRETQYF	TGTGCCAGCAGCGCAGGCAGCAGTAGGGAGACCCAGTACTTC
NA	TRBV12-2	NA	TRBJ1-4	CASRLGTQGATNEKLFF	TGTGCAAGTCGCTTAGGGACACAGGGGGCAACTAATGAAAAACTGTTTTTT